Following are 3 T cell receptor beta chains from one sample sequenced in a study of cytomegalovirus exposure and HLA in healthy donors. 13 Jbeta primers and 60 Vbeta primers were used for the PCR. Sequenced by immunoSEQ multiplex PCR; TCRdb stores in-frame clones only, minus some. Seen here are around 150,000 clones, 60% to 80% observed once, and the top ten hold around 2.3%. The specimen was PBMCs. The receptors were sampled from a man aged 50 to 60 in good health and CMV-seropositive.

This clone came up once. This sequence joins TRBV4-1 and TRBJ2-2; the D gene is possibly TRBD2 (6 bases). The germline V gene encodes CDR1 MGHRA and CDR2 YSYEKL. V dropped 3 bases and J dropped 7 bases, with 6 bases sitting between them. The CDR3 loop spans 12 amino acids. Written as DNA, the CDR3 is TGCGCCAGCAGCCAGCGGGACGGGGAGCTGTTTTTT. This gives the protein CASSQRDGELFF.

The rearrangement joins TRBV19 to TRBJ2-3; a weak D match, TRBD1 (6 bases). This CDR3 has 16 residues. CDR1 LNHDA and CDR2 SQIVND come from the germline V gene (reference sequence). Trimming pared 2 bases from V and 0 bases from J, leaving 12 bases between. As DNA, the CDR3 is TGTGCCAGTAGTATAATCGGGACACAAAGCACAGATACGCAGTATTTT. The encoded protein is CASSIIGTQSTDTQYF.

The genes are TRBV21-1 and TRBJ2-5; the table's TRBD2 call for D was not verified on the DNA. TRBV21-1 is described as a pseudogene. The CDR3 totals 12 residues. The CDR3 DNA reads as TGTGCCAGCGCACGGGGGGGCCCAACCCAGTACTTC. Its translation is CASARGGPTQYF.